The 28 T cell receptor beta chains presented below share a single source sample, sequenced in a study of OX40 agonist ivuxolimab in advanced cancers. Libraries were prepared by immunoSEQ multiplex PCR; TCRdb keeps only in-frame clonotypes and omits some of them. The sample carries roughly 73,000 clones, approximately 86% recorded once. This specimen consisted of CD4+ or CD8+ T cells sorted from blood, obtained in a trial of the OX40 agonist ivuxolimab. Every receptor here comes from an adult with an advanced solid tumor such as melanoma, head and neck, liver or kidney cancer.

This chain links TRBV7-2 with TRBJ2-1, with 8 bases that match TRBD2. Germline V gene sequence: CDR1 SGHTA, CDR2 FQGNSA. This CDR3 region has 15 residues. Trimming at V came to 5 bases and at J to 7 bases, leaving 10 bases not matched to a gene. CDR3 in amino acids: CASSVREGAGNEQFF. CDR3 bases: TGTGCCAGCAGCGTCCGGGAGGGAGCGGGAAATGAGCAGTTCTTC.

The gene calls are TRBV5-1 and TRBJ1-1, with TRBD1 matching 8 bases. The V gene end was trimmed by 4 bases and the J gene end by 2 bases; junction bases not matched to a gene: 4. In germline, CDR1 is SGHRS, CDR2 YFSETQ. The CDR3 runs 14 residues. This CDR3 reads CASSTGTGNTEAFF. CDR3 coding DNA: TGCGCCAGCAGCACCGGGACAGGAAACACTGAAGCTTTCTTT.

This rearrangement joins TRBV7-2 to TRBJ2-7; TRBD1 matches 8 bases. This CDR3 is built from 15 residues. The ends lost 4 bases at V and 0 bases at J; junction bases unmatched: 5. The germline V gene encodes CDR1 SGHTA and CDR2 FQGNSA. The CDR3 DNA is TGTGCCAGCAGCTCCGGGACAGGCCTCTCCTACGAGCAGTACTTC. Its protein is CASSSGTGLSYEQYF.

The J gene is TRBJ2-7, the V gene TRBV10-1; D may correspond to TRBD1 or TRBD2 (5 bases each). The germline V gene has CDR1 WNHNN and CDR2 SYGVQD (reference sequence). V was clipped by 9 bases and J by 5 bases, with 17 bases between them. The CDR3 length is 13 residues. CDR3 protein: CASGGLGYNEQYF. Written as DNA, the CDR3 is TGCGCCAGTGGGGGTCTGGGGTACAACGAGCAGTACTTC.

The J gene is TRBJ1-4, the V gene TRBV27; TRBD1 is a possible D gene (5 bases). CDR1 is MNHEY and CDR2 is SMNVEV in the germline V gene (reference sequence). The ends were cut back, 6 bases at V and 4 bases at J, with 15 bases in the middle. This CDR3 region has 15 residues. CDR3 in amino acids: CASSPGGRINEKLFF. The CDR3 DNA reads TGTGCCAGCAGCCCCGGGGGGAGGATTAATGAAAAACTGTTTTTT.

The V gene is TRBV11-3, the J gene TRBJ2-4; D gene ambiguous. Between the trimmed V and J ends, which lost 2 bases and 1 base, there was a span of 12 bases. The CDR3 consists of 16 residues. Germline-derived CDR1 and CDR2 are SGHNT and YENEEA. DNA of the CDR3: TGTGCCAGCAGCTTACCAGCCCTGGGGGCCAAAAACATTCAGTACTTC. Amino acids: CASSLPALGAKNIQYF.

This clone is termed medium-sized (0.01 to 0.1%). The chain uses TRBV30 and TRBJ1-2; no definite D call. Trimming removed 1 base at V and 5 bases at J, with 8 bases between. Germline loops: CDR1 GTSNPN, CDR2 SVGIG (reference sequence). The CDR3 totals 12 residues. This CDR3 is CAWSGLRYGYTF. In DNA, the CDR3 is TGTGCCTGGAGTGGGTTACGGTATGGCTACACCTTC.

The chain is built from TRBV5-1 and TRBJ2-1, with TRBD2 matching over 7 bases. This CDR3 contains 17 residues. Germline trimming cut 0 bases from V and 0 bases from J; bases unmatched to any gene: 6. CDR1 and CDR2 (germline): SGHRS, YFSETQ. CDR3 in amino acids: CASSLAPSGHSYNEQFF. Written as DNA, the CDR3 is TGCGCCAGCAGCTTGGCCCCTAGCGGACACTCCTACAATGAGCAGTTCTTC.

This chain joins TRBV7-8 and TRBJ1-4, with TRBD1 as a possible D gene (6 bases). Trimming pared 3 bases from V and 2 bases from J, leaving 10 bases between. The CDR3 covers 15 residues. In germline, CDR1 is SGHVS, CDR2 FQNEAQ. CDR3 sequence reads: CASSFTTGTNEKLFF. In DNA, the CDR3 is TGTGCCAGCAGCTTTACGACAGGCACTAATGAAAAACTGTTTTTT.

The CDR3 DNA is TGTGCCAGCAGCGTAGAGGCCTCGCTTAATCAGCCCCAGCATTTT. It translates to CASSVEASLNQPQHF. The chain combines TRBV9 with TRBJ1-5, with D unclear. The CDR3 extends over 15 amino acids. From germline, CDR1 is SGDLS and CDR2 YYNGEE. V gave up 0 bases and J gave up 4 bases, with 11 bases separating them.

This chain links TRBV10-2 with TRBJ2-4; TRBD1 matches at 8 bases. Trimming removed 6 bases from V and 6 bases from J; junction bases left unmatched: 4. The CDR3 spans 13 residues. Germline V gene lookup returns CDR1 WSHSY and CDR2 SAAADI. The CDR3 here is CASSTGTGNIQYF. Written as DNA, the CDR3 is TGCGCCAGCAGCACCGGGACAGGAAACATTCAGTACTTC.

The CDR3 reads CASSGWDRSGNEQFF. CDR3 in DNA: TGTGCCAGCAGTGGGTGGGACAGGTCAGGGAATGAGCAGTTCTTC. This chain connects TRBV27 to TRBJ2-1; 8 bases are a match to TRBD1. This CDR3 region has 15 residues. Trimming took 5 bases from V and 7 from J; bases not matched to a gene: 10. The germline CDR1 and CDR2 sequences are MNHEY and SMNVEV (reference sequence).

V gene TRBV5-4 combines with J gene TRBJ2-2; D not resolved. Germline CDR1 and CDR2: SGHNT and YYREEE (reference sequence). V lost 1 base to trimming and J lost 4 bases, with 5 bases between them. The CDR3 is 13 amino acids. The CDR3 sequence: CASSLTSTGELFF. The CDR3 DNA reads TGTGCCAGCAGCTTGACGAGCACCGGGGAGCTGTTTTTT.

The chain recombines TRBV7-3 with TRBJ2-1, with 9 bases matching TRBD2. This CDR3 region has 20 residues. V shed 2 bases and J 0 bases; nucleotides not matched to a gene: 14. CDR1 and CDR2 from the germline V gene are SGHTA and FQGTGA. The CDR3 region has the DNA TGTGCCAGCAGCTTACCCGAAACTTTAAGCGGGGGGAGCTCCTACAATGAGCAGTTCTTC. The encoded protein is CASSLPETLSGGSSYNEQFF.

CDR3 loop: CASSDRLAGTQETQYF. The CDR3 nucleotides are TGTGCCAGCAGTGACCGACTAGCGGGGACCCAAGAGACCCAGTACTTC. The rearrangement uses TRBV25-1 and TRBJ2-5; 11 positions match TRBD2. The CDR3 has 16 residues. Germline trimming cut 3 bases from V and 1 base from J; bases unmatched to any gene: 4. CDR1 and CDR2 (germline): MGHDK, SYGVNS.

The gene calls are TRBV9 and TRBJ2-5; D perhaps matches TRBD1 (5 bases). CDR3 length: 14 amino acids. Germline CDR1 SGDLS, CDR2 YYNGEE. Deletions cut 0 bases from V and 2 bases from J, with 8 bases between. The CDR3, as DNA: TGTGCCAGCAGCGTAGGCGACAGACAAGAGACCCAGTACTTC. Translated: CASSVGDRQETQYF.

The genes are TRBV6-6 and TRBJ2-6; tentative D call: TRBD2 (6 bases). Trimming removed 0 bases at V and 1 base at J, with 7 bases between. Germline loops: CDR1 MNHNY, CDR2 SVGAGI (reference sequence). The CDR3 runs 16 residues. This chain's CDR3 is CASSYSGGSGANVLTF. The CDR3 DNA reads TGTGCCAGCAGTTACTCGGGGGGTTCTGGGGCCAACGTCCTGACTTTC.

The V gene is TRBV5-4, the J gene TRBJ2-3; tentative D call: TRBD2 (6 bases). Trimming stripped 0 bases from V and 5 bases from J, with 13 bases between. The CDR3 runs to 15 residues. The germline V gene encodes CDR1 SGHNT and CDR2 YYREEE (reference sequence). CDR3 loop: CASSLGGGTEDTQYF. CDR3 nucleotide sequence: TGTGCCAGCAGCTTGGGAGGAGGGACGGAAGATACGCAGTATTTT.

The genes are TRBV6-5 and TRBJ1-2; a weak D match, TRBD1 (6 bases). Trimming took 5 bases from V and 6 from J, leaving 13 bases between them. The CDR3 covers 13 residues. Germline V gene lookup returns CDR1 MNHEY and CDR2 SVGAGI. The CDR3 protein is CASSETGKDGYTF. DNA of the CDR3: TGTGCCAGCAGTGAAACAGGGAAGGATGGCTACACCTTC.

The V and J genes are TRBV11-1 and TRBJ2-1, with a possible D match to TRBD1 (6 bases). V gave up 5 bases and J gave up 7 bases, with 27 bases separating them. This CDR3 has 18 amino acids. Germline V gene sequence: CDR1 SGHAT, CDR2 FQDESV (reference sequence). The CDR3, as DNA: TGTGCCAGCAGCCCCCGGGACACCCTGGGAAGGTTGAGGAATGAGCAGTTCTTC. It specifies CASSPRDTLGRLRNEQFF. Full variable domain (missing parts from reference TRBV11-1 and TRBJ2-1): EAEVAQSPRYKITEKSQAVAFWCDPISGHATLYWYRQILGQGPELLVQFQDESVVDDSQLPKDRFSAERLKGVDSTLKIQPAELGDSAMYLCASSPRDTLGRLRNEQFFGPGTRLTVL.

DNA of the CDR3: TGTGCCAGCAGGGCCCAGGGAGCAACTCAAGAGACCCAGTACTTC. As protein: CASRAQGATQETQYF. The chain couples TRBV7-2 to TRBJ2-5; possibly TRBD1 or TRBD2 for D (5 bases each). Germline V gene data show CDR1 as SGHTA and CDR2 as FQGNSA. Between the trimmed V and J ends, which lost 6 bases and 2 bases, there was a span of 16 bases. This CDR3 region has 15 residues.

The chain couples TRBV7-2 to TRBJ2-3; the D call may be TRBD1 or TRBD2 (5 bases each). V lost 3 bases and J 1 base, leaving 8 bases between the germline ends. The CDR3 is made up of 14 amino acids. Germline V gene sequence: CDR1 SGHTA, CDR2 FQGNSA. The CDR3 reads CASSFRDGTDTQYF. CDR3 sequence (DNA): TGTGCCAGCAGCTTCCGGGACGGCACAGATACGCAGTATTTT.

The chain links TRBV7-8 to TRBJ2-2, with no clear D. Germline V lookup: CDR1 SGHVS, CDR2 FQNEAQ. V was pared by 0 bases and J by 5 bases, with 13 bases between. This CDR3 is 16 amino acids long. This chain's CDR3 is CASSLARSLDTGELFF. In nucleotides, the CDR3 is TGTGCCAGCAGCTTAGCGCGTAGCTTAGATACCGGGGAGCTGTTTTTT.

This chain joins TRBV2 and TRBJ1-3; perhaps TRBD1 as D (5 bases). This CDR3 has 17 residues. The germline V gene has CDR1 SNHLY and CDR2 FYNNEI. V gave up 2 bases and J gave up 0 bases, with 14 bases separating them. The CDR3, as DNA: TGTGCCAGCAGTGAATGGGGCAGCCCGAGCTCTGGAAACACCATATATTTT. Its protein is CASSEWGSPSSGNTIYF.

This clone has only a few counts. The gene calls are TRBV27 and TRBJ2-3, with no clear D. CDR1 is MNHEY, CDR2 SMNVEV, per germline (reference sequence). This CDR3 has 12 residues. The ends were cut back, 4 bases at V and 6 bases at J, with 8 bases in the middle. In DNA form, the CDR3 reads TGTGCCAGCAGTTCCTTGGGGGATACGCAGTATTTT. This sequence encodes CASSSLGDTQYF.

This chain uses TRBV5-1 with TRBJ2-7; D gene unclear. Germline V gives CDR1 SGHRS, CDR2 YFSETQ. The CDR3 runs to 14 residues. V lost 4 bases and J 0 bases, leaving 11 bases between the germline ends. Here the CDR3 reads CASSPDGSSYEQYF. The CDR3 nucleotides are TGCGCCAGCAGCCCCGATGGAAGCTCCTACGAGCAGTACTTC.

The chain combines TRBV10-3 with TRBJ2-7; TRBD1 is a possible D gene (6 bases). V was trimmed by 3 bases and J by 3 bases, leaving 15 bases between them. Germline V gene lookup returns CDR1 ENHRY and CDR2 SYGVKD. CDR3 length: 15 residues. CDR3 in DNA: TGTGCCATCAGTGATGGGACATACCCTGACTACGAGCAGTACTTC. Its protein product is CAISDGTYPDYEQYF.

The chain has TRBV5-1 and TRBJ1-4; no firm D call. There are 15 residues in the CDR3. Trimming pared 4 bases from V and 3 bases from J, leaving 13 bases between. The germline CDR1 and CDR2 sequences are SGHRS and YFSETQ. CDR3 nucleotides: TGCGCCAGCAGCAACCGCGGGTCCGCTAATGAAAAACTGTTTTTT. Its protein product is CASSNRGSANEKLFF. Supplemented by reference TRBV5-1 and TRBJ1-4, the full variable domain reads KAGVTQTPRYLIKTRGQQVTLSCSPISGHRSVSWYQQTPGQGLQFLFEYFSETQRNKGNFPGRFSGRQFSNSRSEMNVSTLELGDSALYLCASSNRGSANEKLFFGSGTQLSVL.